Following are 5 T cell receptor beta chains from one sample sequenced in a study of cytomegalovirus exposure and HLA in healthy donors (dated by TCRdb to about 2017). Libraries were made using the immunoSEQ multiplex PCR assay. TCRdb retrieved this table from immuneACCESS and kept in-frame rearrangements only. Not all clones are present; in checked studies, unresolved V genes account for under half, and no reason is known for the remainder. This sample has around 300,000 clones in its table, and around 90% of those were observed once. Roughly 1.2% of the sample is taken by the ten largest. The sample comprised PBMCs. All receptors derive from a young woman in good health and CMV-seropositive.

This chain links TRBV5-1 with TRBJ2-7; D may be TRBD1 or TRBD2 (5 bases each). This CDR3 region has 15 residues. Germline V gene lookup returns CDR1 SGHRS and CDR2 YFSETQ. Between the trimmed V and J ends, which lost 1 base and 3 bases, there was a span of 14 bases. The CDR3 loop reads CASSLLPGTHYEQYF. CDR3 nucleotide sequence: TGCGCCAGCAGCTTGCTACCCGGGACCCACTACGAGCAGTACTTC.

The chain carries TRBV6-5 and TRBJ1-6; weak D call: TRBD1 (6 bases). CDR3 length: 15 amino acids. V lost 0 bases and J 10 bases, leaving 13 bases between the germline ends. Germline V gives CDR1 MNHEY, CDR2 SVGAGI. The CDR3 spells CASSYSDSPSSPLHF. The CDR3 DNA sequence: TGTGCCAGCAGTTACTCGGACAGCCCTTCGTCACCCCTCCACTTT.

The table lists this clone with a count of one. The chain uses TRBV6-1 and TRBJ2-5; D tentatively reads TRBD1 or TRBD2 (5 bases each). CDR3 size: 14 residues. The germline V and J ends were trimmed by 5 bases and 2 bases, with 12 bases remaining between them. CDR1 MNHNS and CDR2 SASEGT come from the germline V gene. The CDR3 region has the DNA TGTGCCAGCAGTCCGTATGGGGGACAAGAGACCCAGTACTTC. Translated, it gives CASSPYGGQETQYF.

V and J are TRBV4-3 and TRBJ2-1; 9 bases match TRBD2. The junction had 9 bases not matched to a gene; V was cut back by 0 bases and J by 9 bases. The CDR3 is 16 residues long. In germline, CDR1 is LGHNA, CDR2 YSLEER. CDR3 DNA sequence: TGCGCCAGCAGCCAAGAGTCGCGGGGGGGCCTGAGTGAGCAGTTCTTC. Encoded protein: CASSQESRGGLSEQFF.

The chain combines TRBV18 with TRBJ2-3; no reliable D call. With 3 bases removed from V and 1 base from J, the gap between germline ends came to 8 bases. The CDR3 is made up of 14 amino acids. Germline values: CDR1 KGHSH, CDR2 LQKENI. CDR3 sequence (DNA): TGTGCCAGCTCACCCCTAGGCCGCACAGATACGCAGTATTTT. Translating it yields CASSPLGRTDTQYF.